The clone carrying this TCR beta chain occurred once. This sample stems from a study of shared clonotypes between healthy human individuals. This table comes from immunoSEQ multiplex PCR, and its TCRdb copy is limited to in-frame clones, with some not included. The table shows 2 million to 3 million clones, with more than 80% occurring only once. CDR1 MGHRA and CDR2 YSYEKL come from the germline V gene. This CDR3 region has 15 residues. V was clipped by 6 bases and J by 5 bases; unmatched bases: 11. Within Nashville, Tennessee resided all donors, each a Caucasian adult. This clonotype was sampled from a man younger than 30 in good health. The chain joins TRBV4-1 to TRBJ2-3; 7 positions agree with TRBD2. The sample was naive CD4+ T cells sorted from blood. Subset defined: CD45RA+ positively selected. CDR3 nucleotides: TGCGCCAGCAGACAAATAGGGAGGGCGGAAGATACGCAGTATTTT. As protein: CASRQIGRAEDTQYF.